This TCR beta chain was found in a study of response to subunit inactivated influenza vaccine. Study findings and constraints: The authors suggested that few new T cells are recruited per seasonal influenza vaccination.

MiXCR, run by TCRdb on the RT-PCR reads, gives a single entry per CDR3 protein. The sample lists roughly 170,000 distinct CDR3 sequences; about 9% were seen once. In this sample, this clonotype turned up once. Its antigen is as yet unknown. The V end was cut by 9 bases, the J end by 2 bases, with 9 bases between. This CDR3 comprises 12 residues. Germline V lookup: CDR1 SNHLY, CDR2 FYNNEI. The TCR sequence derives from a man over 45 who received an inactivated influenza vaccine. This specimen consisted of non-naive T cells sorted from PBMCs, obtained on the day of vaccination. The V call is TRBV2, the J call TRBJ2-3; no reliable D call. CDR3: CASGVNTDTQYF. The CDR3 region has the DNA TGTGCCAGTGGAGTGAACACAGATACGCAGTATTTT.